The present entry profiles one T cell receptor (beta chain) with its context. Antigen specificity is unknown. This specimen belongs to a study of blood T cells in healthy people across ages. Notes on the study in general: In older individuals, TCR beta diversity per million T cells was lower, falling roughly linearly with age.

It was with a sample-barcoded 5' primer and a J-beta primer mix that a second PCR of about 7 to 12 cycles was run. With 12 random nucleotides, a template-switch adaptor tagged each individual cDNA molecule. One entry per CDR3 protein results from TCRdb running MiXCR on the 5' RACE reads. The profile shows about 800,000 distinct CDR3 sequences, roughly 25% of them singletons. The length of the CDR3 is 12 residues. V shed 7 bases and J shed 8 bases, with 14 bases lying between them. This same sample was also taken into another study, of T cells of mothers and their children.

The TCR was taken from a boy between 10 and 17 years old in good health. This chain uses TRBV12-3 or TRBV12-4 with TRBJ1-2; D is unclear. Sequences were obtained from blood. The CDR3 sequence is CASTELRGGYTF. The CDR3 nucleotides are TGTGCCAGCACTGAGCTCCGCGGAGGCTACACCTTC.